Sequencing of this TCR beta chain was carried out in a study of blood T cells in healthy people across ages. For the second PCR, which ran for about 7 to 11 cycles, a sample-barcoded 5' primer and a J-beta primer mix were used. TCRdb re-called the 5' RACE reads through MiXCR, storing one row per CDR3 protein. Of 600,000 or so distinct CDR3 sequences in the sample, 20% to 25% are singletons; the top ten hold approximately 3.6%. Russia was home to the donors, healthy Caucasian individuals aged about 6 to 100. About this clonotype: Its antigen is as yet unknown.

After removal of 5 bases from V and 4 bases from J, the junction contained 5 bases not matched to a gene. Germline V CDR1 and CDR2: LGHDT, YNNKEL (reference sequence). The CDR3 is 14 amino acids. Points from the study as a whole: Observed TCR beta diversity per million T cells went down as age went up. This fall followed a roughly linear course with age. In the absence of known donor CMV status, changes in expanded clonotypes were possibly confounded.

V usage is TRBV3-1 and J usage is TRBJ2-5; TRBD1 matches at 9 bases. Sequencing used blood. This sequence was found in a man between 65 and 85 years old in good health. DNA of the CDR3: TGTGCCAGCAGCAACGGACAGGGGACAGAGACCCAGTACTTC. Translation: CASSNGQGTETQYF.